These 28 T cell receptor beta chains were all obtained from the same sample, sequenced in a study of CXCR3-negative and CXCR3-positive naive CD8 T cells. Their antigens are not known. The libraries of TRB cDNA were constructed through 5' RACE using UMI labels. TCRdb re-analyzed the 5' RACE reads; it lists each CDR3 protein once, without DNA. The sample has roughly 110,000 distinct CDR3 sequences, and its top ten clones hold around 0.35%. Whole-study findings and limits: More hydrophobic TRB CDR3s occurred in CXCR3-positive than in CXCR3-negative naive cells.

Sequencing used naive CXCR3+ CD8+ T cells from blood. Subset specified: CD45RO-CCR7+CD27+CD95- naive CD8+ T cells expressing CXCR3 (TNR3+). Source of these receptors: a human donor in good health. Some clones in this sample may be carry-over from other donors' samples.

The chain couples TRBV29-1 to TRBJ2-1; checking the TCRdb D call of TRBD2 is not possible without DNA. CDR1 is SQVTM, CDR2 ANQGSEA, per germline. The CDR3 sequence is 15 residues long. The CDR3 reads CSVEDGGEASYEQYF.

This chain joins TRBV29-1 and TRBJ2-5; TCRdb selects TRBD1, and the lack of DNA leaves this call unchecked. CDR1 and CDR2 (germline): SQVTM, ANQGSEA. The CDR3 sequence is 14 residues long. The CDR3: CSSDSPTWGETQYF.

The chain is built from TRBV7-9 and TRBJ2-5. Per the germline V gene, CDR1 is SEHNR and CDR2 is FQNEAQ (reference sequence). The CDR3 sequence is 14 residues long. The CDR3 sequence: CASRPEVVWETQYF.

The chain has TRBV29-1 and TRBJ2-5. This CDR3 is 12 amino acids long. CDR1 is SQVTM and CDR2 is ANQGSEA in the germline V gene. Here the CDR3 reads CSVEFGEETQYF.

The chain combines TRBV29-1 with TRBJ2-1; TCRdb's D call of TRBD2 is untestable without DNA. The germline gives CDR1 SQVTM, CDR2 ANQGSEA. The CDR3 is 13 residues long. CDR3 residues: CSVEGGRTFIQFF.

The CDR3 protein is CASSLGYGISAAYEQYF. This chain uses TRBV7-9 with TRBJ2-7. This CDR3 is built from 17 residues. The V gene's germline CDR1 is SEHNR and CDR2 FQNEAQ (reference sequence).

This chain connects TRBV15 to TRBJ2-7; absent DNA, TCRdb's TRBD1 call cannot be checked. The CDR3 loop spans 14 amino acids. Germline loops: CDR1 LNHNV, CDR2 YYDKDF (reference sequence). The CDR3 sequence is CATSGRVNSYEQYF.

The chain is built from TRBV5-6 and TRBJ2-1; TCRdb calls TRBD2, which cannot be checked without DNA. This CDR3 contains 17 residues. Germline CDR1 reads SGHDT; CDR2 reads YYEEEE. The CDR3 here is CASSLGVRGLEGNEQFF.

CDR3 protein: CASREASGDTGELFF. V gene TRBV2 combines with J gene TRBJ2-2; the TCRdb call, TRBD2, lacks DNA for checking. Germline CDR1 SNHLY, CDR2 FYNNEI. This CDR3 spans 15 amino acids.

The J gene is TRBJ2-1, the V gene TRBV6-5; without DNA, the TCRdb call of TRBD1 cannot be checked. Germline lookup yields CDR1 MNHEY and CDR2 SVGAGI. This CDR3 spans 15 amino acids. The CDR3 loop reads CASSEKDRGYNEQFF.

The rearrangement uses TRBV20-1 and TRBJ1-2. Germline lookup yields CDR1 DFQATT and CDR2 SNEGSKA (reference sequence). CDR3 length: 12 residues. CDR3 in amino acids: CSAPLSNYGYTF.

This chain connects TRBV5-1 to TRBJ2-1; the TCRdb D gene call, TRBD1, has no DNA to confirm it. CDR1 and CDR2 (germline): SGHRS, YFSETQ. CDR3 length equals 13 residues. CDR3 sequence reads: CASSLVGGSEQFF.

J is TRBJ2-5 and V is TRBV6-1; lacking DNA, the TRBD1 call made by TCRdb goes unchecked. The CDR3 contains 12 residues. CDR1 is MNHNS and CDR2 is SASEGT in the germline V gene. The CDR3 protein is CASEGGRETQYF.

The chain uses TRBV7-9 and TRBJ2-5; without DNA, the TCRdb call of TRBD2 cannot be checked. The CDR3 is made up of 14 amino acids. Germline loops: CDR1 SEHNR, CDR2 FQNEAQ (reference sequence). CDR3 sequence reads: CASTPRLVQETQYF.

The gene calls are TRBV4-1 and TRBJ1-6; the TCRdb call, TRBD1, lacks DNA for checking. Germline assignment: CDR1 MGHRA and CDR2 YSYEKL. This CDR3 has 15 residues. The CDR3 sequence is CASSQGQGFDSPLHF.

The chain joins TRBV12-3 or TRBV12-4 to TRBJ2-7. The CDR3 extends over 11 amino acids. The CDR3 here is CASSYPYEQYF.

CDR3 sequence: CASSGHEVAETQYF. This chain connects TRBV9 to TRBJ2-5; TCRdb proposes TRBD1, but this gene call is untestable without DNA. This CDR3 contains 14 residues. Germline CDR1 reads SGDLS; CDR2 reads YYNGEE.

The chain is built from TRBV9 and TRBJ2-1. The CDR3 length is 16 residues. Germline V gives CDR1 SGDLS, CDR2 YYNGEE. The CDR3: CASTEREQDSYNEQFF. The entire variable domain, with the rest obtained from reference TRBV9 and TRBJ2-1, is as follows: DSGVTQTPKHLITATGQRVTLRCSPRSGDLSVYWYQQSLDQGLQFLIQYYNGEERAKGNILERFSAQQFPDLHSELNLSSLELGDSALYFCASTEREQDSYNEQFFGPGTRLTVL.

The CDR3 reads CSVEVQEGASFPETQYF. The chain links TRBV29-1 to TRBJ2-5; the TRBD1 assignment by TCRdb is unverifiable without DNA. This CDR3 contains 17 residues. Germline CDR1 and CDR2: SQVTM and ANQGSEA.

This sequence joins TRBV7-8 and TRBJ2-7. The CDR3 runs to 14 residues. Germline assignment: CDR1 SGHVS and CDR2 FQNEAQ. The CDR3: CASSLEAGFYEQYF.

V is TRBV5-1 and J is TRBJ1-2; TCRdb's D call, TRBD1, is unchecked because there is no DNA. CDR1 SGHRS and CDR2 YFSETQ come from the germline V gene. The CDR3 sequence is 12 residues long. CDR3: CASSSGDYGYTF.

V usage is TRBV12-3 or TRBV12-4 and J usage is TRBJ2-7; TCRdb reports TRBD2, a call that lacks DNA to check it against. The CDR3 runs 15 residues. The CDR3 region is CASESRVGPNGEQYF.

The V gene is TRBV12-3 or TRBV12-4, the J gene TRBJ2-7; TCRdb picks TRBD1, but there is no DNA to check that call. CDR3 length: 14 amino acids. The CDR3 here is CASSSTGVSYEQYF.

CDR3 protein: CASSLSGLGSGRGYEQYF. This chain uses TRBV27 with TRBJ2-7; lacking DNA, the TRBD2 call made by TCRdb goes unchecked. Germline V gene lookup returns CDR1 MNHEY and CDR2 SMNVEV (reference sequence). The CDR3 sequence is 18 residues long.

The V gene is TRBV15, the J gene TRBJ1-1. Germline CDR1 LNHNV, CDR2 YYDKDF (reference sequence). The CDR3 loop spans 14 amino acids. CDR3 sequence reads: CATSSIEKRREAFF.

The gene calls are TRBV4-1 and TRBJ1-6. CDR1 and CDR2 from the germline V gene are MGHRA and YSYEKL. The CDR3 has 17 amino acids. The CDR3 loop is CASSHPITGSLNSPLHF.

The rearrangement uses TRBV2 and TRBJ2-2; TCRdb's D call, TRBD1, is unchecked because there is no DNA. The V gene's germline CDR1 is SNHLY and CDR2 FYNNEI. This CDR3 comprises 16 residues. CDR3 sequence: CASMLTGGAYTGELFF. Complete variable domain (other parts from reference TRBV2 and TRBJ2-2): EPEVTQTPSHQVTQMGQEVILRCVPISNHLYFYWYRQILGQKVEFLVSFYNNEISEKSEIFDDQFSVERPDGSNFTLKIRSTKLEDSAMYFCASMLTGGAYTGELFFGEGSRLTVL.

V and J are TRBV28 and TRBJ1-1; checking the TCRdb D call of TRBD1 is not possible without DNA. The CDR3 has 15 amino acids. CDR1 is MDHEN and CDR2 is SYDVKM in the germline V gene. The CDR3 reads CASSSRTGGNTEAFF. Using reference TRBV28 and TRBJ1-1 for the parts outside the CDR3, the full variable domain is DVKVTQSSRYLVKRTGEKVFLECVQDMDHENMFWYRQDPGLGLRLIYFSYDVKMKEKGDIPEGYSVSREKKERFSLILESASTNQTSMYLCASSSRTGGNTEAFFGQGTRLTVV.